The 23 T cell receptor beta chains below were found in one sample sequenced in a study of CD8+ T cells in alopecia areata. Extraction and reverse transcription of RNA yielded cDNA as the sequencing template. Some clones are missing from TCRdb's copy, which holds only in-frame ones; the method was immunoSEQ multiplex PCR. This table holds around 35,000 clones, approximately 60% found once. Specimen: NKG2D-high CD8+ T cells sorted from blood. The receptors originated from a human donor with alopecia areata.

The chain combines TRBV6-5 with TRBJ1-5; D unclear. Deletions cut 4 bases from V and 1 base from J, with 5 bases between. This CDR3 region has 13 residues. Per germline, CDR1 MNHEY and CDR2 SVGAGI. The CDR3 DNA follows: TGTGCCAGCAGTTTAGGGAGCAATCAGCCCCAGCATTTT. Protein: CASSLGSNQPQHF.

This clone was seen more than once but under ten times. The rearrangement joins TRBV19 to TRBJ1-1; D is unclear. Germline assignment: CDR1 LNHDA and CDR2 SQIVND (reference sequence). V was cut by 6 bases and J by 7 bases, with 18 bases left in between. This CDR3 is built from 14 residues. The CDR3 DNA is TGTGCCAGTAGCTACTTCGGCCCTCTCAGTGAAGCTTTCTTT. Protein: CASSYFGPLSEAFF.

The V and J genes are TRBV5-6 and TRBJ2-7; possibly TRBD1 or TRBD2 for D (5 bases each). The CDR3 contains 14 residues. Trimming stripped 4 bases from V and 5 bases from J, with 16 bases between. Germline V gives CDR1 SGHDT, CDR2 YYEEEE. This chain's CDR3 is CASSPRDHINEQYF. The CDR3 nucleotides read TGTGCCAGCAGCCCCCGGGACCACATAAACGAGCAGTACTTC.

The chain couples TRBV4-1 to TRBJ1-2; TRBD1 matches 7 bases. J gave up 7 bases and V 0 bases, and 8 bases lay outside the gene matches. Germline CDR1 reads MGHRA; CDR2 reads YSYEKL. The CDR3 covers 15 residues. This chain's CDR3 is CASSQEGQPSVGYTF. Written as DNA, the CDR3 is TGCGCCAGCAGCCAAGAGGGACAGCCTTCTGTTGGCTACACCTTC.

The chain joins TRBV4-1 to TRBJ2-2; D could derive from TRBD1 or TRBD2 (6 bases each). The V end lost 5 bases, the J end lost 7 bases, and 17 bases lay between the germline ends. Germline-derived CDR1 and CDR2 are MGHRA and YSYEKL. The CDR3 consists of 15 residues. CDR3 sequence reads: CASSYPGGLGGELFF. Here the CDR3 DNA reads TGCGCCAGCAGCTATCCTGGGGGGCTTGGCGGGGAGCTGTTTTTT.

J is TRBJ2-7 and V is TRBV4-1, with TRBD1 matching over 8 bases. Germline CDR1 MGHRA, CDR2 YSYEKL. This CDR3 comprises 15 residues. Unmatched junction bases numbered 3, after V lost 0 bases and J lost 2 bases. CDR3 residues: CASSQEVQGAYEQYF. The DNA of the CDR3 is TGCGCCAGCAGCCAAGAAGTACAGGGGGCCTACGAGCAGTACTTC.

This clone showed up just once. The genes are TRBV7-3 and TRBJ2-3; tentative D call: TRBD1 (6 bases). V lost 1 base, J lost 1 base, and 9 bases lay in between. Germline V CDR1 and CDR2: SGHTA, FQGTGA. This CDR3 spans 15 amino acids. As DNA, the CDR3 is TGTGCCAGCAGCTTAATGGGACACCGCACAGATACGCAGTATTTT. Translated: CASSLMGHRTDTQYF.

The J gene is TRBJ2-1, the V gene TRBV27; the match to TRBD2 covers 7 bases. This CDR3 is built from 16 residues. From germline, CDR1 is MNHEY and CDR2 SMNVEV (reference sequence). Losses at the gene ends were 6 bases for V and 6 bases for J; bases not matched to a gene: 14. The CDR3 bases are TGTGCCAGCAGCCTCCCACTCGGGTCTAGCGGCAATGAGCAGTTCTTC. Protein sequence: CASSLPLGSSGNEQFF.

The chain has TRBV7-8 and TRBJ1-1; D gene unclear. The ends were cut back, 2 bases at V and 2 bases at J, with 0 bases in the middle. Germline V gives CDR1 SGHVS, CDR2 FQNEAQ. The CDR3 has 11 residues. CDR3 nucleotides: TGTGCCAGCAGCTTAAACACTGAAGCTTTCTTT. It codes for CASSLNTEAFF.

The rearrangement joins TRBV27 to TRBJ2-7; D gene uncertain. The germline gives CDR1 MNHEY, CDR2 SMNVEV (reference sequence). The CDR3 extends over 12 amino acids. V was clipped by 4 bases and J by 2 bases, with 6 bases between them. The CDR3 here is CASSSPPYEQYF. The CDR3 DNA follows: TGTGCCAGCAGTTCCCCCCCCTACGAGCAGTACTTC.

Note on this clone: Sequence at one end of the junction differs from germline and may be a read error. V gene TRBV7-7 combines with J gene TRBJ1-2; the match to TRBD1 covers 7 bases. The CDR3 runs 16 residues. Germline V lookup: CDR1 SSHAT, CDR2 FNYEAQ (reference sequence). In DNA, the CDR3 is TGTGCTAGCAGCCTAAGCCGGGACAGCGTTACCTATGGCTACACCTTC. Its protein product is CASSLSRDSVTYGYTF. The full variable domain, completed using reference TRBV7-7 and TRBJ1-2, is GAGVSQSPRYKVTKRGQDVTLRCDPISSHATLYWYQQALGQGPEFLTYFNYEAQPDKSGLPSDRFSAERPEGSISTLTIQRTEQRDSAMYRCASSLSRDSVTYGYTFGSGTRLTVV.

CDR3 sequence (DNA): TGTGCCAGCAGACCCAGCGGGGGTAAAAACATTCAGTACTTC. It codes for CASRPSGGKNIQYF. The chain is built from TRBV27 and TRBJ2-4; 8 nucleotides align to TRBD2. Germline V CDR1 and CDR2: MNHEY, SMNVEV (reference sequence). V lost 6 bases, J lost 4 bases, and 5 bases stayed unmatched. This CDR3 spans 14 amino acids.

This clone was counted between two and nine times. The V call is TRBV4-1, the J call TRBJ2-7; D may be TRBD2 (5 bases). Germline-derived CDR1 and CDR2 are MGHRA and YSYEKL. Deletions cut 3 bases from V and 4 bases from J, with 10 bases between. This CDR3 is built from 13 residues. The CDR3 reads CASSQDFYYEQYF. Written as DNA, the CDR3 is TGCGCCAGCAGCCAGGACTTTTATTACGAGCAGTACTTC.

The genes are TRBV29-1 and TRBJ2-1, with D unresolved. This CDR3 contains 13 residues. Germline CDR1 and CDR2: SQVTM and ANQGSEA. Trimming took off 3 bases at V and 3 bases at J, with 9 bases between the two ends. This CDR3 is CSVEDGFYNEQFF. CDR3 bases: TGCAGCGTTGAGGACGGTTTCTACAATGAGCAGTTCTTC.

This chain links TRBV7-3 with TRBJ2-2; no firm D call. CDR1 is SGHTA and CDR2 is FQGTGA in the germline V gene. This CDR3 spans 12 amino acids. V lost 4 bases and J lost 8, with 8 bases in between. For the CDR3, the DNA is TGTGCCAGCAGCTCCCTGGCAGGGGAGCTGTTTTTT. It codes for CASSSLAGELFF.

V usage is TRBV9 and J usage is TRBJ2-1, with 11 bases lining up with TRBD2. Germline V lookup: CDR1 SGDLS, CDR2 YYNGEE. Trimming cost V 3 bases and J 5 bases; bases outside gene matches: 19. The CDR3 runs 20 residues. CDR3 DNA: TGTGCCAGCAGCGAGAGAGGAGGACAGGGGATAGCGGGAGGGCACAATGAGCAGTTCTTC. Translating it yields CASSERGGQGIAGGHNEQFF.

This clone has just a few counts. The chain carries TRBV4-3 and TRBJ2-7; possibly TRBD1 for D (6 bases). V was clipped by 3 bases and J by 0 bases, with 15 bases between them. The CDR3 is 16 residues long. Per germline, CDR1 LGHNA and CDR2 YSLEER. DNA of the CDR3: TGCGCCAGCAGCCAGGAAGGGGGTATAGGCTCCTACGAGCAGTACTTC. Its protein is CASSQEGGIGSYEQYF.

V and J are TRBV19 and TRBJ1-1; tentatively, D is TRBD1 (6 bases). Trimming left V 3 bases short and J 4 bases short, with 15 bases between. CDR3 size: 15 residues. CDR1 and CDR2 (germline): LNHDA, SQIVND (reference sequence). The CDR3 spells CASSMGARPPTEAFF. The CDR3 coding sequence is TGTGCCAGTAGTATGGGGGCCAGACCACCCACTGAAGCTTTCTTT. The whole variable domain, remainder taken from reference TRBV19 and TRBJ1-1, is DGGITQSPKYLFRKEGQNVTLSCEQNLNHDAMYWYRQDPGQGLRLIYYSQIVNDFQKGDIAEGYSVSREKKESFPLTVTSAQKNPTAFYLCASSMGARPPTEAFFGQGTRLTVV.

The chain carries TRBV7-2 and TRBJ2-1; possibly TRBD2 for D (6 bases). The CDR3 runs 16 residues. Germline CDR1 reads SGHTA; CDR2 reads FQGNSA. Trimming removed 3 bases at V and 9 bases at J, with 21 bases between. CDR3 loop: CASSLVNRLEGFEQFF. CDR3 DNA: TGTGCCAGCAGCTTGGTAAACAGGCTGGAGGGGTTTGAGCAGTTCTTC.

The V gene is TRBV4-3, the J gene TRBJ2-7, with D possibly being TRBD1 (6 bases). Per germline, CDR1 LGHNA and CDR2 YSLEER. The CDR3 has 14 residues. Trimming took off 3 bases at V and 0 bases at J, with 9 bases between the two ends. The CDR3: CASSHGTLSYEQYF. CDR3 in DNA: TGCGCCAGCAGCCATGGGACACTCTCCTACGAGCAGTACTTC.

The chain joins TRBV6-5 to TRBJ1-5; 8 bases line up with TRBD1. The trim removed 6 bases at V and 2 bases at J, leaving 6 bases unmatched. This CDR3 spans 15 amino acids. Germline V gives CDR1 MNHEY, CDR2 SVGAGI. DNA for the CDR3: TGTGCCAGCAGCCATTACAGGGGGGGCAATCAGCCCCAGCATTTT. Amino acids: CASSHYRGGNQPQHF.

This rearrangement joins TRBV7-9 to TRBJ2-3; D is possibly TRBD2 (6 bases). This CDR3 spans 16 amino acids. Germline CDR1 reads SEHNR; CDR2 reads FQNEAQ (reference sequence). Trimming stripped 5 bases from V and 0 bases from J, with 15 bases between. The CDR3 reads CASSPKRAPSTDTQYF. The CDR3 DNA reads as TGTGCCAGCAGCCCCAAGCGGGCGCCTAGCACAGATACGCAGTATTTT.

The chain is built from TRBV4-1 and TRBJ2-2; D remains ambiguous. The germline V gene encodes CDR1 MGHRA and CDR2 YSYEKL. The V end lost 3 bases, the J end lost 0 bases, and 2 bases lay between the germline ends. The CDR3 is 13 amino acids. The CDR3 protein is CASSHSNTGELFF. The DNA of the CDR3 is TGCGCCAGCAGCCATTCGAACACCGGGGAGCTGTTTTTT.